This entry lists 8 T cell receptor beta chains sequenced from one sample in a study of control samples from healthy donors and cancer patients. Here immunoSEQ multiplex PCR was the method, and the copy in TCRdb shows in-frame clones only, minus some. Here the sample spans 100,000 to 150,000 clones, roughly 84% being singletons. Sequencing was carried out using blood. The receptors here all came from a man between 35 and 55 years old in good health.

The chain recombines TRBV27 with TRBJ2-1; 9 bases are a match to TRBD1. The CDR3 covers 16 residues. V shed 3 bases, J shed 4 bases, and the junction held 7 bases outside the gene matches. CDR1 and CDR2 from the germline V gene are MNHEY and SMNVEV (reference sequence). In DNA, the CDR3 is TGTGCCAGCAGTTTGACCGGGACAGGGCCATACAATGAGCAGTTCTTC. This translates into CASSLTGTGPYNEQFF.

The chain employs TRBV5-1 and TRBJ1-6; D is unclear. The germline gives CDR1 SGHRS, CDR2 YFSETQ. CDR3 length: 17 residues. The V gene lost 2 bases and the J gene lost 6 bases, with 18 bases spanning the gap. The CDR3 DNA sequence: TGCGCCAGCAGCTTAGGAGGGATAGCCCGTGGTAATTCACCCCTCCACTTT. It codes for CASSLGGIARGNSPLHF.

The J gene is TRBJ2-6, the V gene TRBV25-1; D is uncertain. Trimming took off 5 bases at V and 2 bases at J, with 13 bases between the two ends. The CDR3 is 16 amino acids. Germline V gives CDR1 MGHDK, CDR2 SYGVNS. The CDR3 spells CASSNRVQAGANVLTF. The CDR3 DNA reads TGTGCCAGCAGTAACCGGGTCCAAGCTGGGGCCAACGTCCTGACTTTC.

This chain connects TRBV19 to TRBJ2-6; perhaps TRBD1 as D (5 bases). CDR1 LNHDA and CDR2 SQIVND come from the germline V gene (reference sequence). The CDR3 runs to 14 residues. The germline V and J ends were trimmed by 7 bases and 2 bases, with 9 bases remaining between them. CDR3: CASKRQTGANVLTF. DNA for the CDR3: TGTGCCAGTAAGAGACAGACTGGGGCCAACGTCCTGACTTTC.

This CDR3 reads CAWSLTAGQNSPLHF. Written as DNA, the CDR3 is TGTGCCTGGAGTCTAACGGCAGGGCAAAATTCACCCCTCCACTTT. This rearrangement joins TRBV30 to TRBJ1-6; TRBD1 is a possible D gene (5 bases). The CDR3 is 15 amino acids. Trimming removed 2 bases at V and 7 bases at J, with 15 bases between. Germline values: CDR1 GTSNPN, CDR2 SVGIG (reference sequence).

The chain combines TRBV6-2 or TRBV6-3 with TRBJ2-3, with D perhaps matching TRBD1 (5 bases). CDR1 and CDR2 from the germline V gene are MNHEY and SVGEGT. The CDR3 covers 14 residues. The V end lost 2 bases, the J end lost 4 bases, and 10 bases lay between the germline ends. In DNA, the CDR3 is TGTGCCAGCAGTTACGACAGATTGGCAGATACGCAGTATTTT. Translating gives CASSYDRLADTQYF.

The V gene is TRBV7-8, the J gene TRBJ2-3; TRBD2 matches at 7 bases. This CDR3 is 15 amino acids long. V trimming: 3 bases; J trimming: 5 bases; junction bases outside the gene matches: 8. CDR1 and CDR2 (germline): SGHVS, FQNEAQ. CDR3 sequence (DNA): TGTGCCAGCAGCTTTTCTAGTTGGGGGGGAGATACGCAGTATTTT. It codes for CASSFSSWGGDTQYF.

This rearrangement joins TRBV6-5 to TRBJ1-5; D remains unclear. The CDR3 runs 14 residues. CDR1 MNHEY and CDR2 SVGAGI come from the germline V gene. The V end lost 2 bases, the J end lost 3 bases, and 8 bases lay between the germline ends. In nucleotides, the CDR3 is TGTGCCAGCAGTTACGGGCGGTACAATCAGCCCCAGCATTTT. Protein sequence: CASSYGRYNQPQHF.